The rows below give T cell receptor beta chains drawn from one sample of a study of cytomegalovirus exposure and HLA in healthy donors. Clones were read by immunoSEQ multiplex PCR, and TCRdb kept only the in-frame ones, dropping some. The sample includes roughly 40,000 clones, around half of them seen just once. Sequenced sample: PBMCs. These receptors came from a human donor in good health. Each CDR3 is given with its conserved first and last residue. The D gene is left open where the match is weak. Clone size appears in some rows only: once, few, many, or a class for an expanded clone.

TRBJ2-2	-	-	TRBV19	TGTGCCAGTAGTATAGGTTTTGGGCAAAAGAACACCGGGGAGCTGTTTTTT	CASSIGFGQKNTGELFF
TRBJ2-2	-	-	TRBV7-8	TGTGCCAGCAGCCCGCGGTATTTGGGGGAGCTGTTTTTT	CASSPRYLGELFF
TRBJ2-3	few	TRBD1	TRBV5-1	TGCGCCAGCAGCTTGGGACAGGGGAGAATCGATACGCAGTATTTT	CASSLGQGRIDTQYF
TRBJ1-2	few	-	TRBV30	TGTGCCTGGAGGGAGGGGCAGGACAACTATGGCTACACCTTC	CAWREGQDNYGYTF
TRBJ1-1	once	TRBD1	TRBV4-1	TGCGCCAGCACAAAGGGACAGGGGCCAACGATGAACACTGAAGCTTTCTTT	CASTKGQGPTMNTEAFF
TRBJ2-3	once	-	TRBV21-1	TGTGCCAGCAGCAGAACTAGCGGATACACAGATACGCAGTATTTT	CASSRTSGYTDTQYF
TRBJ1-2	-	TRBD1	TRBV18	TGTGCCAGCTCAGAGGGACAGAAGAATGGCTACACCTTC	CASSEGQKNGYTF
TRBJ2-5	many	TRBD1	TRBV7-9	TGTGCCAGCAGCTTCGGACAGGACCAAGAGACCCAGTACTTC	CASSFGQDQETQYF
TRBJ1-6	-	-	TRBV19	TGTGCCAGTAGTGGACGGGGGAATTCACCCCTCCACTTT	CASSGRGNSPLHF
TRBJ1-2	-	TRBD1	TRBV2	TGTGCCAGCAAGGGGACAGTGAACTATGGCTACACCTTC	CASKGTVNYGYTF
TRBJ2-3	-	TRBD2	TRBV7-9	TGTGCCAGCAGCTACGGGGCTAGCGGGGGCACAGATACGCAGTATTTT	CASSYGASGGTDTQYF
TRBJ1-2	-	TRBD1	TRBV28	TGTGCCAGCAGCCGGGACAGCCACTATGGCTACACCTTC	CASSRDSHYGYTF
TRBJ1-1	-	TRBD1	TRBV13	TGTGCCAGCAGCCCAACCGTGACAGGGCGTAGGAACACTGAAGCTTTCTTT	CASSPTVTGRRNTEAFF
TRBJ2-2	once	TRBD1	TRBV7-6	TGTGCCAGCAGCCCAATGGGGACAGGACTATTTGTCGGGGAGCTGTTTTTT	CASSPMGTGLFVGELFF
TRBJ2-1	-	-	TRBV4-3	TGCGCCAGCAGCCAAGATCTTTTAAGGGGGTTTACGTTCTTC	CASSQDLLRGFTFF
TRBJ1-5	-	-	TRBV21-1	TGTGCCAGCAGCGTCATGAGGGACAGGGGGCGGCATAGCAATCAGCCCCAGCATTTT	CASSVMRDRGRHSNQPQHF
TRBJ1-1	-	TRBD1	TRBV4-2	TGTGCCAGCAGCCAAGAGGGACAGGGAAACACTGAAGCTTTCTTT	CASSQEGQGNTEAFF
TRBJ1-5	-	TRBD1	TRBV19	TGTGCCAGTAGTAGGACAGGGAGTAGCAATCAGCCCCAGCATTTT	CASSRTGSSNQPQHF
TRBJ1-5	-	TRBD1	TRBV6-6	TGTGCCAGCAACCCACAGGGGGCGCGTGGCAATCAGCCCCAGCATTTT	CASNPQGARGNQPQHF
TRBJ1-1	-	-	TRBV18	TGTGCCAGCTCACCAATTGGGCGGGGGAAGAACACTGAAGCTTTCTTT	CASSPIGRGKNTEAFF
TRBJ2-7	-	TRBD1	TRBV7-8	TGTGCCAGCAGCTTAGCCCGAGACAGGGCCTACGAGCAGTACTTC	CASSLARDRAYEQYF
TRBJ1-3	few	-	TRBV5-1	TGCGCCAGCAGCCGTGGGGACTCACGGATCTCTGGAAACACCATATATTTT	CASSRGDSRISGNTIYF
TRBJ1-5	-	-	TRBV6-1	TGTGCCAGCAGTGAAAGGGGTGCCTTAACTAGCAATCAGCCCCAGCATTTT	CASSERGALTSNQPQHF
TRBJ2-1	-	TRBD1	TRBV28	TGTGCCAGCAGCTCCCTGTCAGGGACAGGGGGTTTAGGTGAGCAGTTCTTC	CASSSLSGTGGLGEQFF
TRBJ2-2	once	TRBD2	TRBV5-4	TGTGCCAGCAGCACCGGGACTAGCGGGATAGGCGGGGAGCTGTTTTTT	CASSTGTSGIGGELFF
TRBJ1-5	few	-	TRBV7-8	TGTGCCAGCAGCTTAGCGGCGGGTGGCAATCAGCCCCAGCATTTT	CASSLAAGGNQPQHF
TRBJ2-1	-	-	TRBV18	TGTGCCAGCTCACCCACAGGGAACTACAATGAGCAGTTCTTC	CASSPTGNYNEQFF
TRBJ1-6	-	TRBD1	TRBV5-4	TGTGCCAGCAGCCTCGGGACAGCCTCACCCCTCCACTTT	CASSLGTASPLHF
TRBJ2-7	-	TRBD2	TRBV6-1	TGTGCCAGCAGTTCCGGTAGCGGGAGCTCCTACGAGCAGTACTTC	CASSSGSGSSYEQYF
TRBJ2-1	few	TRBD2	TRBV6-4	TGTGCCAGCAGTCCCGGGACTAGCAGCAATGAGCAGTTCTTC	CASSPGTSSNEQFF
TRBJ2-1	-	TRBD2	TRBV2	TGTGCCAGCAGTGTTTCGGGAGGGACAGAGCAGTTCTTC	CASSVSGGTEQFF
TRBJ2-5	-	TRBD2	TRBV10-3	TGTGCCATCAGCGGGACTAGCGGGAGATTGGAGACCCAGTACTTC	CAISGTSGRLETQYF
TRBJ1-2	-	TRBD1	TRBV4-2	TGTGCCAGCAGCCAAGATGCGGGGGCAGGGGGCCTCTATGGCTACACCTTC	CASSQDAGAGGLYGYTF
TRBJ2-1	-	-	TRBV7-2	TGTGCCAGCACCTTTGGGGGGAGAGAGAATGAGCAGTTCTTC	CASTFGGRENEQFF
TRBJ1-2	-	-	TRBV7-2	TGTGCCAGCAGCTTAAACAGGCTTAACTATGGCTACACCTTC	CASSLNRLNYGYTF
TRBJ2-2	-	TRBD1	TRBV29-1	TGCAGCGCCACCCCGGGACAGGGAAGGGGTTTATCGGAGCTGTTTTTT	CSATPGQGRGLSELFF
TRBJ1-3	-	TRBD1	TRBV11-2	TGTGCCAGCAGCTTAGCAGGGGGAGCTGGAAACGCCATATATTTT	CASSLAGGAGNAIYF
TRBJ1-2	-	-	TRBV9	TGTGCCAGCAGCCTCTACTTCGTCCCGCGGGACTATGGCTACACCTTC	CASSLYFVPRDYGYTF
TRBJ2-1	-	-	TRBV5-1	TGCGCCAGCAGCTTGGGGGGCGTGGAGCAGTTCTTC	CASSLGGVEQFF
TRBJ2-1	-	-	TRBV5-6	TGTGCCAGCAGCTACGGACACCGATACAATGAGCAGTTCTTC	CASSYGHRYNEQFF
TRBJ1-3	-	TRBD1	TRBV5-1	TGCGCCAGCAAAGTCGGGTTAGGACAGGGGTACTCTGGAAACACCATATATTTT	CASKVGLGQGYSGNTIYF
TRBJ2-1	-	TRBD1	TRBV5-1	TGCGCCAGCAGCCCAGGGACAGGGTACAATGAGCAGTTCTTC	CASSPGTGYNEQFF
TRBJ2-7	-	-	TRBV6-1	TGTGCCAGCACCTCGGTGCATTCCTACGAGCAGTACTTC	CASTSVHSYEQYF
TRBJ2-1	-	TRBD2	TRBV29-1	TGCAGCGGCGGGAGGGAGAGCTCCTACAATGAGCAGTTCTTC	CSGGRESSYNEQFF
TRBJ2-5	few	-	TRBV9	TGTGCCAGCAGCGTAGCGGGGCAAGAGACCCAGTACTTC	CASSVAGQETQYF
TRBJ1-3	-	TRBD1	TRBV5-4	TGTGCCAGCAGCGCCGGACAGGATGGAAACACCATATATTTT	CASSAGQDGNTIYF
TRBJ2-3	few	TRBD2	TRBV6-4	TGTGCCAGCAGTGACTCGACTAGCGGGGGGGCAGATACGCAGTATTTT	CASSDSTSGGADTQYF